This T cell receptor beta chain was obtained from a study of CD8 T cells in ankylosing spondylitis. Study-level points and caveats: A motif of eight highly homologous TCR beta variants was seen as apparently characteristic of ankylosing spondylitis blood.

The germline V and J ends were trimmed by 2 bases and 1 base, with 20 bases remaining between them. The V gene's germline CDR1 is DFQATT and CDR2 SNEGSKA (reference sequence). This CDR3 spans 18 amino acids. TCRdb analysed the 5' RACE reads with MiXCR anew, one entry per CDR3 protein. The sample consists of roughly 670,000 distinct CDR3 sequences, roughly 19% of them appearing once. About this clonotype: Its matching antigen is unknown.

This chain joins TRBV20-1 and TRBJ2-2; D uncertain. The sequence came from a male donor with ankylosing spondylitis. What was sequenced was blood, either unsorted or a sorted T cell fraction (not recorded which). The CDR3 loop is CSARISQAARRNTGELFF. The CDR3 nucleotides read TGCAGTGCTAGAATTAGCCAGGCGGCGAGGAGGAACACCGGGGAGCTGTTTTTT.